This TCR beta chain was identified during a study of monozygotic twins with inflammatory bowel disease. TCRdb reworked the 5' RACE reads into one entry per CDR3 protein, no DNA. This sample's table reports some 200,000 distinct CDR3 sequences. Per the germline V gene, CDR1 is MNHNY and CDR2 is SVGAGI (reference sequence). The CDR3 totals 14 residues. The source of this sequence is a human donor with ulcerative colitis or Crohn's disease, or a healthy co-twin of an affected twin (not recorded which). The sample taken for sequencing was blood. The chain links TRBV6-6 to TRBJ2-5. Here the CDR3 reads CASSYGYTQETQYF.